Below, 30 T cell receptor beta chains from the same sample are listed, as sequenced in a study of CD8 T cells in ankylosing spondylitis. TCRdb called the 5' RACE reads again in MiXCR, with one record for every CDR3 protein. The sample gives 150,000 to 200,000 distinct CDR3 sequences, 18% of which show up once; approximately 8% is in the top ten. The sample comprised blood, either unsorted or a sorted T cell fraction (not recorded which). All receptors derive from a male donor with ankylosing spondylitis or in good health (not recorded which).

The CDR3 DNA reads as TGCAGTGCTAGAGATGACAGGGGGCCAAACGAGCAGTACTTC. It translates to CSARDDRGPNEQYF. The chain recombines TRBV20-1 with TRBJ2-7; 10 nucleotides match TRBD1. The CDR3 length is 14 residues. Looked up from germline, CDR1 is DFQATT and CDR2 is SNEGSKA (reference sequence). V trimming: 0 bases; J trimming: 5 bases; junction bases outside the gene matches: 4.

The table lists this clonotype with many counts. V and J are TRBV2 and TRBJ2-1, with D perhaps TRBD1 or TRBD2 (5 bases each). The CDR3 extends over 11 amino acids. CDR1 and CDR2 (germline): SNHLY, FYNNEI. V was trimmed by 0 bases and J by 14 bases, leaving 8 bases between them. The CDR3 here is CASSEALGEFF. The CDR3, as DNA: TGTGCCAGCAGTGAAGCGCTGGGGGAGTTCTTC. Looking up the rest from reference TRBV2 and TRBJ2-1 gives the full variable domain: EPEVTQTPSHQVTQMGQEVILRCVPISNHLYFYWYRQILGQKVEFLVSFYNNEISEKSEIFDDQFSVERPDGSNFTLKIRSTKLEDSAMYFCASSEALGEFFGPGTRLTVL.

A few counts support this clonotype. The chain links TRBV11-2 to TRBJ1-2; D is ambiguous. The CDR3 consists of 17 residues. V lost 5 bases to trimming and J lost 4 bases, with 23 bases between them. The germline gives CDR1 SGHAT, CDR2 FQNNGV. Here the CDR3 DNA reads TGTGCCAGCAGCCCCTTCGCCATCAAAAATACGACCTATGGCTACACCTTC. It is translated as CASSPFAIKNTTYGYTF. The entire variable domain, with the rest obtained from reference TRBV11-2 and TRBJ1-2, is as follows: EAGVAQSPRYKIIEKRQSVAFWCNPISGHATLYWYQQILGQGPKLLIQFQNNGVVDDSQLPKDRFSAERLKGVDSTLKIQPAKLEDSAVYLCASSPFAIKNTTYGYTFGSGTRLTVV.

This clonotype was seen ten or more times. The rearrangement uses TRBV5-1 and TRBJ2-5; unclear D gene. V was cut by 4 bases and J by 2 bases, with 9 bases left in between. Germline assignment: CDR1 SGHRS and CDR2 YFSETQ. The CDR3 is 13 amino acids. The CDR3 sequence: CASSRMTQETQYF. The DNA of the CDR3 is TGCGCCAGCAGCCGGATGACTCAAGAGACCCAGTACTTC.

This clonotype was picked up many times. V usage is TRBV5-1 and J usage is TRBJ1-1; TRBD1 matches 8 bases. J gave up 5 bases and V 4 bases, and 1 base lay outside the gene matches. This CDR3 spans 12 amino acids. CDR1 is SGHRS, CDR2 YFSETQ, per germline. The CDR3 loop is CASSGDRTEAFF. The CDR3 region has the DNA TGCGCCAGCAGCGGGGACAGGACTGAAGCTTTCTTT. The whole variable domain, filled in from reference TRBV5-1 and TRBJ1-1, reads KAGVTQTPRYLIKTRGQQVTLSCSPISGHRSVSWYQQTPGQGLQFLFEYFSETQRNKGNFPGRFSGRQFSNSRSEMNVSTLELGDSALYLCASSGDRTEAFFGQGTRLTVV.

This clonotype was recorded many times. V usage is TRBV11-2 and J usage is TRBJ1-5, with D perhaps TRBD1 (5 bases). Germline CDR1 is SGHAT and CDR2 is FQNNGV. Trimming shortened V by 1 base and J by 11 bases, and 12 bases separated the two germline ends. The CDR3 has 13 amino acids. CDR3: CASSLVPQGSQHF. DNA of the CDR3: TGTGCCAGCAGCTTAGTACCTCAGGGCTCCCAGCATTTT.

Ten or more counts support this clonotype. The V and J genes are TRBV6-4 and TRBJ2-3; D is possibly TRBD1 (5 bases). Germline V lookup: CDR1 MRHNA, CDR2 SNTAGT. The CDR3 contains 13 residues. Trimming shortened V by 6 bases and J by 4 bases, and 11 bases separated the two germline ends. The CDR3 loop reads CASSNQGSDTQYF. The CDR3 nucleotides are TGTGCCAGCAGCAACCAGGGCTCAGATACGCAGTATTTT.

This clonotype was seen a few times. The rearrangement links TRBV4-2 to TRBJ1-2; D is possibly TRBD1 (5 bases). Germline CDR1 and CDR2: LGHNA and YNFKEQ. The CDR3 loop spans 12 amino acids. V gave up 0 bases and J gave up 6 bases, with 5 bases separating them. CDR3 bases: TGTGCCAGCAGCCAAGAGGACAATGGCTACACCTTC. Translating gives CASSQEDNGYTF.

This clonotype has a count of ten or more. The chain carries TRBV10-3 and TRBJ2-3, with TRBD1 identical over 9 bases. The V segment lost 6 bases and the J segment 8 bases; nucleotides outside the gene matches: 12. Germline V gene sequence: CDR1 ENHRY, CDR2 SYGVKD. CDR3 length: 15 residues. CDR3 bases: TGTGCCATCAGGCCGGGACAGGGAGAGGTTGCTACGCAGTATTTT. Translating gives CAIRPGQGEVATQYF.

This clonotype was seen a handful of times. The chain is built from TRBV5-1 and TRBJ2-7, with D hard to call. Trimming stripped 4 bases from V and 1 base from J, with 12 bases between. Per the germline V gene, CDR1 is SGHRS and CDR2 is YFSETQ. This CDR3 contains 14 residues. This CDR3 reads CASSLSGLSYEQYF. In DNA, the CDR3 is TGCGCCAGCAGCCTATCAGGATTGTCCTACGAGCAGTACTTC.

This clonotype has a count of ten or more. The chain couples TRBV11-2 to TRBJ1-1; D may be TRBD1 (5 bases). Germline V gives CDR1 SGHAT, CDR2 FQNNGV. There are 13 residues in the CDR3. Trimming pared 11 bases from V and 1 base from J, leaving 14 bases between. The DNA for the CDR3 is TGTGCCGGTGGGTCAGGGAGGAACACTGAAGCTTTCTTT. Protein product: CAGGSGRNTEAFF. Combining the CDR3 with reference TRBV11-2 and TRBJ1-1 gives the whole variable domain EAGVAQSPRYKIIEKRQSVAFWCNPISGHATLYWYQQILGQGPKLLIQFQNNGVVDDSQLPKDRFSAERLKGVDSTLKIQPAKLEDSAVYLCAGGSGRNTEAFFGQGTRLTVV.

The chain employs TRBV10-3 and TRBJ2-3, with 11 bases fitting TRBD1. The germline V gene has CDR1 ENHRY and CDR2 SYGVKD. V lost 4 bases and J lost 5; bases outside the gene matches: 2. This CDR3 region has 14 residues. CDR3 sequence reads: CAISAGQGVDTQYF. CDR3 nucleotides: TGTGCCATCAGTGCGGGACAGGGGGTAGATACGCAGTATTTT.

V usage is TRBV5-6 and J usage is TRBJ2-7; 9 bases are shared with TRBD2. The CDR3 has 17 amino acids. The junction had 17 bases not matched to a gene; V was cut back by 4 bases and J by 6 bases. Germline lookup yields CDR1 SGHDT and CDR2 YYEEEE. CDR3 nucleotides: TGTGCCAGCAGCCCCCGGACCTTAGCGGGAGTAGTCAGCGAGCAGTACTTC. Its protein is CASSPRTLAGVVSEQYF.

This clonotype was counted a few times. The chain has TRBV24-1 and TRBJ1-2; D remains ambiguous. V gave up 6 bases and J gave up 3 bases, with 13 bases separating them. Germline loops: CDR1 KGHDR, CDR2 SFDVKD. This CDR3 is built from 14 residues. CDR3 bases: TGTGCCACCAGTCGGAAGGGCTTGCACTATGGCTACACCTTC. It encodes CATSRKGLHYGYTF.

The chain uses TRBV20-1 and TRBJ2-4; 7 bases are a match to TRBD2. The CDR3 totals 17 residues. Germline loops: CDR1 DFQATT, CDR2 SNEGSKA (reference sequence). CDR3 sequence reads: CCAMGLTAGVAKNIQYF. CDR3 in DNA: TGCTGCGCTATGGGGTTAACGGCGGGAGTGGCCAAAAACATTCAGTACTTC.

The J gene is TRBJ2-5, the V gene TRBV3-1; no firm D call. Germline V lookup: CDR1 LGHDT, CDR2 YNNKEL (reference sequence). The germline V and J ends were trimmed by 4 bases and 5 bases, with 20 bases remaining between them. The CDR3 sequence is 16 residues long. Written as DNA, the CDR3 is TGTGCCAGCAGCCGCTCAAACTTAGCACCGAGCGAGACCCAGTACTTC. Amino acid sequence: CASSRSNLAPSETQYF.

V is TRBV6-1 and J is TRBJ2-7, with D unclear. The CDR3 loop spans 13 amino acids. Germline V gene lookup returns CDR1 MNHNS and CDR2 SASEGT. Trimming pared 9 bases from V and 2 bases from J, leaving 14 bases between. CDR3 sequence reads: CASRQRAPYEQYF. CDR3 DNA: TGTGCCAGTAGACAACGTGCTCCCTACGAGCAGTACTTC.

This clonotype was counted at least ten times. V and J are TRBV7-8 and TRBJ2-7; D is perhaps TRBD2 (5 bases). Deletions cut 2 bases from V and 7 bases from J, with 24 bases between. CDR1 is SGHVS and CDR2 is FQNEAQ in the germline V gene. The CDR3 spans 17 residues. The CDR3 loop reads CASSLFEYVDRSGEQYF. In DNA, the CDR3 is TGTGCCAGCAGCTTATTTGAGTATGTGGACCGATCGGGAGAGCAGTACTTC.

This clonotype was observed many times. This rearrangement joins TRBV20-1 to TRBJ1-2; 7 bases match TRBD1. Germline-derived CDR1 and CDR2 are DFQATT and SNEGSKA (reference sequence). The junction had 5 bases not matched to a gene; V was cut back by 3 bases and J by 1 base. The CDR3 consists of 14 residues. The CDR3 sequence: CSASGRDSNYGYTF. For the CDR3, the DNA is TGCAGTGCTAGCGGCCGGGACAGTAACTATGGCTACACCTTC.

The chain is built from TRBV5-1 and TRBJ1-2; 7 positions agree with TRBD1. V trimming: 0 bases; J trimming: 2 bases; junction bases outside the gene matches: 4. The CDR3 is 15 residues long. CDR1 is SGHRS, CDR2 YFSETQ, per germline. The CDR3 bases are TGCGCCAGCAGCTTGGACGGCAGGGGGAACTATGGCTACACCTTC. Amino acid sequence: CASSLDGRGNYGYTF.

This clonotype has a handful of counts. This chain joins TRBV5-1 and TRBJ2-1; 8 bases fit TRBD1. Unmatched junction bases numbered 10, after V lost 4 bases and J lost 7 bases. CDR3 length: 15 amino acids. Germline CDR1 SGHRS, CDR2 YFSETQ. The CDR3 protein is CASSGGQGGSNEQFF. In DNA form, the CDR3 reads TGCGCCAGCAGCGGAGGACAGGGCGGATCGAATGAGCAGTTCTTC.

This clonotype was recorded at least ten times. The V gene is TRBV5-1, the J gene TRBJ2-5, with 11 positions matching TRBD1. V shed 4 bases and J 5 bases; nucleotides not matched to a gene: 13. This CDR3 region has 17 residues. Per germline, CDR1 SGHRS and CDR2 YFSETQ. The CDR3 is CASSNNLRTGGGETQYF. CDR3 nucleotides: TGCGCCAGCAGCAACAACCTCCGGACAGGGGGCGGGGAGACCCAGTACTTC. The entire variable domain, with the rest obtained from reference TRBV5-1 and TRBJ2-5, is as follows: KAGVTQTPRYLIKTRGQQVTLSCSPISGHRSVSWYQQTPGQGLQFLFEYFSETQRNKGNFPGRFSGRQFSNSRSEMNVSTLELGDSALYLCASSNNLRTGGGETQYFGPGTRLLVL.

This clonotype was counted at least ten times. The CDR3 DNA is TGTGCCAGCATCCGGGACAGGGCTACCGGGGAGCTGTTTTTT. Translation: CASIRDRATGELFF. The chain recombines TRBV5-6 with TRBJ2-2; TRBD1 matches 9 bases. Germline lookup yields CDR1 SGHDT and CDR2 YYEEEE. The CDR3 extends over 14 amino acids. V was clipped by 6 bases and J by 5 bases; unmatched bases: 5.

This clonotype has at least ten counts. The chain combines TRBV19 with TRBJ2-1, with D possibly matching TRBD1 (6 bases). V was clipped by 3 bases and J by 3 bases, with 18 bases between them. Germline-derived CDR1 and CDR2 are LNHDA and SQIVND (reference sequence). CDR3 length: 17 amino acids. This chain's CDR3 is CASSIGVKDSSYNEQFF. The CDR3 region has the DNA TGTGCCAGTAGTATCGGGGTGAAGGACAGTAGCTACAATGAGCAGTTCTTC.

This clonotype was detected ten times or more. The chain recombines TRBV28 with TRBJ2-1; D could derive from TRBD1 or TRBD2 (5 bases each). V was cut by 7 bases and J by 6 bases, with 19 bases left in between. The CDR3 has 15 amino acids. CDR1 is MDHEN, CDR2 SYDVKM, per germline. The CDR3 DNA reads as TGTGCCAGCATGTTGAGGGGACGGTTTTCCAATGAGCAGTTCTTC. It yields the protein CASMLRGRFSNEQFF.

This chain connects TRBV27 to TRBJ2-1; D not certain. V was clipped by 0 bases and J by 8 bases, with 8 bases between them. CDR3 size: 13 residues. Looked up from germline, CDR1 is MNHEY and CDR2 is SMNVEV (reference sequence). CDR3: CASSLSPQHEQFF. The CDR3 nucleotides read TGTGCCAGCAGTTTATCCCCCCAGCATGAGCAGTTCTTC.

This clonotype was counted a few times. The chain recombines TRBV5-6 with TRBJ1-4, with TRBD1 matching over 7 bases. This CDR3 has 17 amino acids. From germline, CDR1 is SGHDT and CDR2 YYEEEE. The J segment lost 8 bases and the V segment lost 4 bases, leaving 17 bases of the junction unmatched. The CDR3 loop is CASSPAPRDSRAEKLFF. The CDR3 DNA reads TGTGCCAGCAGCCCGGCGCCAAGGGACAGTCGAGCGGAAAAACTGTTTTTT.

In its sample, this clonotype was seen a few times. The chain carries TRBV5-6 and TRBJ1-1, with a weak D call TRBD1 (5 bases). This CDR3 is 15 amino acids long. CDR1 is SGHDT, CDR2 YYEEEE, per germline. Trimming shortened V by 3 bases and J by 6 bases, and 18 bases separated the two germline ends. For the CDR3, the DNA is TGTGCCAGCAGCTATAATATTGGGGACCTGCCTGAAGCTTTCTTT. This codes for CASSYNIGDLPEAFF.

V and J are TRBV10-2 and TRBJ2-4; 11 bases map to TRBD1. Germline V gene data show CDR1 as WSHSY and CDR2 as SAAADI. J lost 0 bases, V lost 8 bases, and 3 bases had no gene match. CDR3 size: 15 residues. CDR3 DNA: TGCGCCAGCGGACAGGGGGCCCTAGCCAAAAACATTCAGTACTTC. It encodes CASGQGALAKNIQYF.

This clonotype was seen only a few times. The chain recombines TRBV19 with TRBJ2-2; D is uncertain. The CDR3 consists of 14 residues. V was clipped by 1 base and J by 3 bases, with 6 bases between them. Germline-derived CDR1 and CDR2 are LNHDA and SQIVND (reference sequence). CDR3: CASSIVRDTGELFF. For the CDR3, the DNA is TGTGCCAGTAGTATAGTTAGGGACACCGGGGAGCTGTTTTTT.